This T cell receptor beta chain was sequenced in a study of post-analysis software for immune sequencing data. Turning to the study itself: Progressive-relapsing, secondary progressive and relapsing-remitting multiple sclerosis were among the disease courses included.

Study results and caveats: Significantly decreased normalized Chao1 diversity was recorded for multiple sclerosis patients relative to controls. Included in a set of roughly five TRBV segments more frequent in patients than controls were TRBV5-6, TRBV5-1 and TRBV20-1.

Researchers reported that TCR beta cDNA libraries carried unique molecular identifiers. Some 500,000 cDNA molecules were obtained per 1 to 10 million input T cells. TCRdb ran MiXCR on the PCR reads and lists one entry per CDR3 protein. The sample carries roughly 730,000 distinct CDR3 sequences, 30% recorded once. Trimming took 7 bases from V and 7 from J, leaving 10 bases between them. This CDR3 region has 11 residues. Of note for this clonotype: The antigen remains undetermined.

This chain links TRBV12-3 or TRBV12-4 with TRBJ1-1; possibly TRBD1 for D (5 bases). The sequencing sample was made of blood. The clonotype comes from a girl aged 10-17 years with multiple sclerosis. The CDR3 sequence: CASTQAHEAFF. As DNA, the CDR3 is TGTGCCAGCACACAGGCCCATGAAGCTTTCTTT.